This paragraph covers one TCR beta chain sequence. The data derive from a study of blood T cell repertoires in COVID-19. Recruited during active infection, patients (from Seattle) were subsequently followed longitudinally. Trimming removed 3 bases from V and 5 bases from J, with 13 bases in between. CDR1 is MNHEY, CDR2 SMNVEV, per germline (reference sequence). This CDR3 contains 15 residues. Only in-frame clones appear in the TCRdb table, and some are missing; sequencing was by immunoSEQ multiplex PCR. This sample carries just under 350,000 clones, about nine tenths of them seen once, and the ten largest clones take approximately 7.3%.

The receptor was isolated from a woman in her 70s with COVID-19, enrolled during active disease. The sample consisted of peripheral blood. This chain connects TRBV27 to TRBJ2-2; tentative D call: TRBD1 (6 bases). The CDR3 region is CASSFMGARTGELFF. The CDR3 DNA sequence: TGTGCCAGCAGTTTTATGGGGGCTCGGACCGGGGAGCTGTTTTTT.